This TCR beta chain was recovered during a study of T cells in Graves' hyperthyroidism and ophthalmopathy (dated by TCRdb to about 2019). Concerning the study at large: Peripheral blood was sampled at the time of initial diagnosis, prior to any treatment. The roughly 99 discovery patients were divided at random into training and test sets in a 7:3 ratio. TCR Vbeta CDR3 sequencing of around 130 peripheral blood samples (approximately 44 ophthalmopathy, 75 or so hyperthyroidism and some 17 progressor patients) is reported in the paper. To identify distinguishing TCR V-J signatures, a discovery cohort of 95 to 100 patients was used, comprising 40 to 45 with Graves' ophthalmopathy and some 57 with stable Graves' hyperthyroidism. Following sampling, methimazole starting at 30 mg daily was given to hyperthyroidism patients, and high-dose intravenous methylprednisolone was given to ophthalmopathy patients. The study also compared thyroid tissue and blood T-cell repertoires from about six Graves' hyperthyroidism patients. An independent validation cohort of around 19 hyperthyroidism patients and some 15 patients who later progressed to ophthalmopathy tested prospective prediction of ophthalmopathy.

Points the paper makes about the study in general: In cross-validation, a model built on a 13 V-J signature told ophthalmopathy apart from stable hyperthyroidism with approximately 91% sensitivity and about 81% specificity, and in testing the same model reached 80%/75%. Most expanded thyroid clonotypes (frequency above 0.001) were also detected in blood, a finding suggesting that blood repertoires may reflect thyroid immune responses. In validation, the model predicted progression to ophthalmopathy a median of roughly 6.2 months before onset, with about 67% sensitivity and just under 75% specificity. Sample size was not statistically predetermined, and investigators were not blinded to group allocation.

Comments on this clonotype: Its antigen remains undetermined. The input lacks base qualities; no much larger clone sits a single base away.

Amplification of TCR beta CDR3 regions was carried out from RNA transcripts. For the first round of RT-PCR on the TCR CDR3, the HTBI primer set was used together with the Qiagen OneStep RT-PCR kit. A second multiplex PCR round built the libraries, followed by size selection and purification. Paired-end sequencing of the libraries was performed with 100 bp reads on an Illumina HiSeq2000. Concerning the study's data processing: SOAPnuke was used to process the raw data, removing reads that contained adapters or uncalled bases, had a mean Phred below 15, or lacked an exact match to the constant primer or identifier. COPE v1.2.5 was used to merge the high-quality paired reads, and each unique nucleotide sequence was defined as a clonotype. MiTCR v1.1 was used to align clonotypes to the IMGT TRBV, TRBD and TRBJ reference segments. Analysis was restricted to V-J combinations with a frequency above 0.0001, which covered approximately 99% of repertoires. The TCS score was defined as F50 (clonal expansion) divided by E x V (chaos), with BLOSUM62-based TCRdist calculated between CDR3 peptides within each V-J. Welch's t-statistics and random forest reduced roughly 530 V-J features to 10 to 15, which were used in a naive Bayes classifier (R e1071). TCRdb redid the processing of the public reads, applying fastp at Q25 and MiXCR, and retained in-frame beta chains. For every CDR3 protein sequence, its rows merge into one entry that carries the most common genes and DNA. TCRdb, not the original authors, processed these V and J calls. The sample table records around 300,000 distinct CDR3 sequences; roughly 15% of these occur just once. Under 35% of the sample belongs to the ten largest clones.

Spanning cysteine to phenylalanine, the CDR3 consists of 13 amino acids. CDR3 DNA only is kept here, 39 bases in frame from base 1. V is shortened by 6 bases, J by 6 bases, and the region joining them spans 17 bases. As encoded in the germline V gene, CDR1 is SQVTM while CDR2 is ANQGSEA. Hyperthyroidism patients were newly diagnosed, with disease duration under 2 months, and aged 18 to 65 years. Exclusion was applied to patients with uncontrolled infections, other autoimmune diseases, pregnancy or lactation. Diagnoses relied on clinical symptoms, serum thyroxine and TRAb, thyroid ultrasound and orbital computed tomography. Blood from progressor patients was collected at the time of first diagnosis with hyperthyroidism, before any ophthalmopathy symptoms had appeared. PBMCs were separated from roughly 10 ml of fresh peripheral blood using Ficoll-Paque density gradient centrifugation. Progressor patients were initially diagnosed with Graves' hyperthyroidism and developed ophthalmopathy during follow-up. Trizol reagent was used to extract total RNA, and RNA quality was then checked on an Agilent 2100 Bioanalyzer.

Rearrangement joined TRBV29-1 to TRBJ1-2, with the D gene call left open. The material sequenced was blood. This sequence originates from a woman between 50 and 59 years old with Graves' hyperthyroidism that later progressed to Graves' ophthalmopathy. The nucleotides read TGCAGCGTCCCAAAGCCGGGGAAGCATGGCTACACCTTC. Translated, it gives CSVPKPGKHGYTF.